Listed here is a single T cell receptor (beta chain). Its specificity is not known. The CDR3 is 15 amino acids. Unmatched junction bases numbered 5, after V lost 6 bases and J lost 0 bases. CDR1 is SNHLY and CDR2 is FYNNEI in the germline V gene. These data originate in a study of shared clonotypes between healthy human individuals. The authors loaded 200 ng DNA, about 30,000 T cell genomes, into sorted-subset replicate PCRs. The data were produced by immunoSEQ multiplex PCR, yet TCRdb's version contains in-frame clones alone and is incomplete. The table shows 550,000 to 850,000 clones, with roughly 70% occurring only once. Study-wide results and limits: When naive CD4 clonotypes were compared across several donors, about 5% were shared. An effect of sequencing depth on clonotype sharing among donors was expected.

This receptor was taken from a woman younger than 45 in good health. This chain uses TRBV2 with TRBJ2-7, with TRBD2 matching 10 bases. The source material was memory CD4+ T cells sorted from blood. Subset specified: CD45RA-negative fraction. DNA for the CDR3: TGTGCCAGCAGGGGACTAGCGTTAAGCTCCTACGAGCAGTACTTC. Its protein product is CASRGLALSSYEQYF.